Listed below are T cell receptor beta chains from one sample, sequenced in a study of blood T cell repertoires in COVID-19. Generated by immunoSEQ multiplex PCR, the TCRdb table keeps only in-frame clones and is missing some. The sample lists roughly 15,000 clones, around 88% occurring once. Input material: peripheral blood. The receptors derive from a human donor in a cohort sampled during active COVID-19. Each CDR3 is given with its conserved first and last residue. The D gene is left open where the match is weak. Clone size, where shown, is once, few, many, or a class for clones that have expanded.

j_gene,abundance,v_gene,d_gene,CDR3aa,CDR3nt
TRBJ2-5,.,TRBV5-1,.,CASSLVGAGETQYF,TGCGCCAGCAGCTTGGTAGGGGCGGGGGAGACCCAGTACTTC
TRBJ2-2,.,TRBV7-3,.,CASSLQGTTGELFF,TGTGCCAGCAGCTTACAGGGGACCACCGGGGAGCTGTTTTTT
TRBJ1-2,few,TRBV3-1/TRBV3-2,.,CASSQGTPGGGYTF,TGTGCCAGCAGCCAAGGAACCCCGGGAGGTGGCTACACCTTC
TRBJ2-7,.,TRBV5-1,TRBD1,CASSPRTGLEQYF,TGCGCCAGCAGCCCTCGGACAGGCCTCGAGCAGTACTTC
TRBJ1-2,.,TRBV7-8,TRBD1,CASNPTGLPNEGYTF,TGTGCCAGCAACCCGACAGGGCTGCCCAACGAAGGCTACACCTTC
TRBJ1-3,.,TRBV11-2,.,CASSRGGPGNTIYF,TGTGCCAGCAGCCGGGGGGGGCCTGGAAACACCATATATTTT
TRBJ2-1,.,TRBV12-3/TRBV12-4,.,CASSHRLEQFF,TGTGCCAGCAGCCACAGGTTAGAGCAGTTCTTC
TRBJ1-1,.,TRBV6-5,.,CASINLGTSDTEAFF,TGTGCCAGCATCAACCTAGGGACTAGTGACACTGAAGCTTTCTTT
TRBJ1-1,.,TRBV5-4,.,CASSYGFLTEAFF,TGTGCCAGCAGCTACGGTTTTTTGACTGAAGCTTTCTTT
TRBJ1-1,.,TRBV11-3,.,CASSSQSYTEAFF,TGTGCCAGCAGCTCACAATCCTACACTGAAGCTTTCTTT
TRBJ2-1,.,TRBV19,.,CASSTGLGSYNEQFF,TGTGCCAGTAGTACCGGACTGGGCTCCTACAATGAGCAGTTCTTC
TRBJ1-5,.,TRBV7-8,.,CASSRTVSNQPQHF,TGTGCCAGCAGCCGGACAGTTAGCAATCAGCCCCAGCATTTT
TRBJ1-2,.,TRBV20-1,.,CSASVPGATGYTF,TGCAGTGCTAGTGTTCCAGGGGCAACGGGCTACACCTTC
TRBJ2-2,.,TRBV19,.,CASSITLGGTGELFF,TGTGCCAGTAGTATTACCTTGGGGGGCACCGGGGAGCTGTTTTTT
TRBJ1-2,.,TRBV2,.,CASRGTRTAWRYGYTF,TGTGCCAGCAGGGGAACGCGGACAGCCTGGAGGTATGGCTACACCTTC
TRBJ1-2,.,TRBV2,TRBD1,CASRSQGSGYTF,TGTGCCAGCCGCTCACAGGGGTCCGGCTACACCTTC
TRBJ1-2,.,TRBV19,TRBD1,CASSEGGWYGYTF,TGTGCCAGTAGTGAAGGGGGCTGGTATGGCTACACCTTC
TRBJ2-5,.,TRBV5-5,TRBD2,CASSLTSAQETQYF,TGTGCCAGCAGCTTGACTAGCGCACAAGAGACCCAGTACTTC
TRBJ2-1,.,TRBV2,TRBD1,CASSVTGQYYNEQFF,TGTGCCAGCAGTGTGACAGGGCAGTATTACAATGAGCAGTTCTTC
TRBJ1-1,once,TRBV7-9,.,CASSQGFGTEAFF,TGTGCCAGCAGCCAGGGGTTCGGGACTGAAGCTTTCTTT
TRBJ2-7,few,TRBV7-9,.,CASAPKVGHGPYEQYF,TGTGCCAGCGCCCCTAAGGTAGGCCATGGGCCTTACGAGCAGTACTTC
TRBJ1-1,.,TRBV16,TRBD1,CASRPGQGNTEAFF,TGTGCCAGCAGACCGGGACAGGGAAACACTGAAGCTTTCTTT
TRBJ2-1,.,TRBV7-2,.,CASSMIVPSYNEQFF,TGTGCCAGCAGCATGATAGTGCCCTCCTACAATGAGCAGTTCTTC
TRBJ1-1,.,TRBV19,.,CASSHGLAKTFF,TGTGCCAGTAGTCACGGACTGGCGAAGACTTTCTTT
TRBJ1-3,.,TRBV5-1,TRBD1,CASSLTGGENTIYF,TGCGCCAGCAGCTTAACAGGGGGCGAAAACACCATATATTTT
TRBJ2-1,.,TRBV2,.,CASSPTGARAYNEQFF,TGTGCCAGCAGCCCAACTGGGGCAAGGGCCTACAATGAGCAGTTCTTC
TRBJ2-1,.,TRBV4-1,TRBD2,CASSRLPSGGGSYNEQFF,TGCGCCAGCAGCCGGCTACCCTCGGGCGGGGGCTCCTACAATGAGCAGTTCTTC
TRBJ2-1,.,TRBV5-6,TRBD2,CASSLIAGDLYNEQFF,TGTGCCAGCAGCTTGATAGCGGGGGACCTTTACAATGAGCAGTTCTTC
TRBJ1-4,.,TRBV7-9,TRBD1,CASSLQGAGTNEKLFF,TGTGCCAGCAGCTTACAGGGGGCAGGCACTAATGAAAAACTGTTTTTT
TRBJ2-7,medium-sized,TRBV6-5,TRBD2,CASSYFAGGGLYEQYF,TGTGCCAGCAGTTACTTCGCGGGCGGGGGGCTCTACGAGCAGTACTTC
TRBJ2-1,.,TRBV9,.,CASSASPLAVGSYNEQFF,TGTGCCAGCAGCGCCTCCCCTCTAGCTGTGGGCTCCTACAATGAGCAGTTCTTC
TRBJ2-3,.,TRBV5-1,TRBD2,CASSLGSGGGDTQYF,TGCGCCAGCAGCTTGGGTTCGGGGGGAGGCGATACGCAGTATTTT
TRBJ1-2,.,TRBV19,.,CASSIDPRDIGGYTF,TGTGCCAGTAGTATAGATCCCCGGGACATTGGGGGCTACACCTTC
TRBJ2-2,.,TRBV4-3,.,CASSQGVRGHTGELFF,TGCGCCAGCAGCCAAGGGGTAAGGGGCCACACCGGGGAGCTGTTTTTT
TRBJ1-2,.,TRBV2,.,CASSASRQTNYGYTF,TGTGCCAGCAGTGCCTCTCGACAGACTAACTATGGCTACACCTTC
TRBJ2-2,.,TRBV5-6,.,CASSRSTGELFF,TGTGCCAGCAGTAGATCCACCGGGGAGCTGTTTTTT
TRBJ1-2,.,TRBV4-2,TRBD1,CASSRDKGTGRGYTF,TGTGCCAGCAGCCGCGATAAGGGGACAGGGAGAGGCTACACCTTC
TRBJ1-1,.,TRBV12-5,.,CASGSGSGTTEAFF,TGTGCTAGTGGTTCGGGTTCGGGAACCACTGAAGCTTTCTTT
TRBJ1-3,.,TRBV4-2,.,CASSHRQWGNTIYF,TGTGCCAGCAGCCATAGACAGTGGGGAAACACCATATATTTT
TRBJ2-5,once,TRBV5-1,TRBD1,CASSFLQGRETQYF,TGCGCCAGCAGCTTCTTACAGGGGCGAGAGACCCAGTACTTC
TRBJ2-1,few,TRBV7-8,.,CASSAWGTNFHNEQFF,TGTGCCAGCAGCGCCTGGGGCACTAACTTTCACAATGAGCAGTTCTTC
TRBJ1-4,.,TRBV27,.,CASSGANEKLFF,TGTGCCAGCAGTGGAGCTAATGAAAAACTGTTTTTT
TRBJ1-2,.,TRBV29-1,TRBD1,CSVVYRGNYGYTF,TGCAGCGTCGTGTACAGGGGAAACTATGGCTACACCTTC
TRBJ2-5,.,TRBV14,.,CASSLLTELQETQYF,TGTGCCAGCAGTCTACTGACAGAGCTCCAAGAGACCCAGTACTTC
TRBJ2-5,.,TRBV5-8,.,CASSRTLQETQYF,TGTGCCAGCAGCCGGACATTACAAGAGACCCAGTACTTC
TRBJ1-5,.,TRBV11-2,.,CASSLEAGFGSNQPQHF,TGTGCCAGCAGCTTAGAAGCAGGGTTTGGTAGCAATCAGCCCCAGCATTTT
TRBJ1-1,.,TRBV15,TRBD1,CATSRETGLHSGILF,TGTGCCACCAGCAGAGAGACAGGGCTCCACTCGGGTATACTTTTT
TRBJ1-2,.,TRBV2,TRBD1,CASSEAGGNYGYTF,TGTGCCAGCAGTGAGGCAGGGGGCAACTATGGCTACACCTTC
TRBJ2-5,.,TRBV10-3,TRBD1,CAISERQGNQETQYF,TGTGCCATCAGTGAGCGACAGGGCAACCAAGAGACCCAGTACTTC
TRBJ1-2,few,TRBV7-9,.,CASSLDAARYGYTF,TGTGCCAGCAGCTTAGATGCGGCGAGGTATGGCTACACCTTC
TRBJ1-1,.,TRBV3-1/TRBV3-2,.,CASSRGTANTEAFF,TGTGCCAGCAGCCGCGGGACGGCGAACACTGAAGCTTTCTTT
TRBJ1-5,few,TRBV7-8,.,CASSFGIGTGQPQHF,TGTGCCAGCAGCTTTGGCATAGGGACTGGTCAGCCCCAGCATTTT
TRBJ2-2,.,TRBV7-8,.,CASRGLNTGELFF,TGTGCCAGTAGAGGTTTGAACACCGGGGAGCTGTTTTTT
TRBJ1-1,.,TRBV4-3,.,CASSHEGNTEAFF,TGCGCCAGCAGCCACGAGGGTAACACTGAAGCTTTCTTT
TRBJ2-2,.,TRBV5-1,TRBD1,CASSVGQGLNTGELFF,TGCGCCAGCAGCGTGGGACAGGGATTGAACACCGGGGAGCTGTTTTTT
TRBJ2-2,once,TRBV9,.,CASSVWNFEGANTGELFF,TGTGCCAGCAGCGTTTGGAATTTCGAGGGTGCGAACACCGGGGAGCTGTTTTTT
TRBJ1-5,few,TRBV6-6,.,CASSSGYSNQPQHF,TGTGCCAGCAGTTCGGGTTATAGCAATCAGCCCCAGCATTTT
TRBJ2-2,.,TRBV5-8,.,CASSLVRGPHGELFF,TGTGCCAGCAGCTTGGTTAGGGGCCCTCACGGGGAGCTGTTTTTT